One sample yielded the 13 T cell receptor beta chains listed below, sequenced in a study of blood T cell repertoires in COVID-19. Libraries were prepared by immunoSEQ multiplex PCR; TCRdb keeps only in-frame clonotypes and omits some of them. The sample lists 70,000 to 100,000 clones; roughly 85% were seen once. The specimen was peripheral blood. The source of these receptors is a woman between 55 and 75 years old with COVID-19, enrolled during active disease.

This clone was detected a few times. The chain combines TRBV18 with TRBJ1-5, with D possibly matching TRBD1 (6 bases). The CDR3 sequence is 15 residues long. Trimming removed 3 bases at V and 0 bases at J, with 9 bases between. Germline loops: CDR1 KGHSH, CDR2 LQKENI. CDR3 residues: CASSPTGYSNQPQHF. CDR3 coding DNA: TGTGCCAGCTCACCTACAGGGTATAGCAATCAGCCCCAGCATTTT.

This rearrangement joins TRBV3-1 (or the pseudogene TRBV3-2) to TRBJ2-4; 12 bases agree with TRBD2. The CDR3 spans 17 residues. The germline CDR1 and CDR2 sequences are LGHDT and YNNKEL (reference sequence). The J segment lost 7 bases and the V segment lost 0 bases, leaving 7 bases of the junction unmatched. The CDR3 reads CASSQDLLAGGRNIQYF. CDR3 nucleotides: TGTGCCAGCAGCCAAGATTTACTAGCGGGGGGACGGAACATTCAGTACTTC.

J is TRBJ2-7 and V is TRBV19, with a weak D call TRBD1 (7 bases). CDR1 and CDR2 (germline): LNHDA, SQIVND (reference sequence). V lost 3 bases and J 2 bases, leaving 11 bases between the germline ends. The CDR3 contains 14 residues. The CDR3 sequence: CASSIQGGPYEQYF. The CDR3 nucleotides are TGTGCCAGTAGTATCCAGGGGGGCCCCTACGAGCAGTACTTC.

The rearrangement links TRBV30 to TRBJ2-1, with D possibly matching TRBD1 (6 bases). Between the trimmed V and J ends, which lost 2 bases and 15 bases, there was a span of 11 bases. CDR3 length: 10 amino acids. The germline V gene encodes CDR1 GTSNPN and CDR2 SVGIG (reference sequence). The chain's CDR3 is CAWSSGARFF. The CDR3, as DNA: TGTGCCTGGAGTTCAGGGGCCCGGTTCTTC.

The V gene is TRBV7-9, the J gene TRBJ2-7; the D gene is possibly TRBD2 (5 bases). Looked up from germline, CDR1 is SEHNR and CDR2 is FQNEAQ (reference sequence). The CDR3 length is 13 residues. The V and J ends lost 5 bases and 5 bases respectively, with 13 bases between them. The CDR3 coding sequence is TGTGCCAGCAGCCCCCGGGGAGCGAACGAGCAGTACTTC. Amino acid sequence: CASSPRGANEQYF.

The chain couples TRBV6-6 to TRBJ2-7; 8 positions agree with TRBD2. The CDR3 runs 15 residues. V gave up 7 bases and J gave up 2 bases; unmatched junction bases: 10. The V gene's germline CDR1 is MNHNY and CDR2 SVGAGI (reference sequence). Written as DNA, the CDR3 is TGTGCCAGCACCCCCCGGGGGGGTGCGGCCTACGAGCAGTACTTC. This translates into CASTPRGGAAYEQYF.

The rearrangement joins TRBV5-1 to TRBJ1-4, with a weak D call TRBD1 (5 bases). CDR1 and CDR2 from the germline V gene are SGHRS and YFSETQ. V was clipped by 4 bases and J by 4 bases, with 14 bases between them. The length of the CDR3 is 15 residues. In nucleotides, the CDR3 is TGCGCCAGCAGCATGCTTGGAGGGGTTAATGAAAAACTGTTTTTT. Encoded protein: CASSMLGGVNEKLFF.

The chain joins TRBV6-5 to TRBJ1-4, with D maybe TRBD1 (6 bases). The V end lost 6 bases, the J end lost 3 bases, and 11 bases lay between the germline ends. The CDR3 has 14 residues. In germline, CDR1 is MNHEY, CDR2 SVGAGI. The DNA of the CDR3 is TGTGCCAGCAGACGGACAGAATCTAATGAAAAACTGTTTTTT. It translates to CASRRTESNEKLFF.

The gene calls are TRBV4-2 and TRBJ1-4; 9 bases are a match to TRBD1. CDR1 and CDR2 (germline): LGHNA, YNFKEQ. The CDR3 has 15 residues. With V trimmed by 1 base and J by 10 bases, 7 bases remained unmatched. The DNA of the CDR3 is TGTGCCAGCAGCCAAGCCGGGACAGGGACGGGAAAACTGTTTTTT. Amino acid sequence: CASSQAGTGTGKLFF.

The chain couples TRBV7-3 to TRBJ2-1, with TRBD2 as a possible D gene (6 bases). This CDR3 has 15 residues. The germline V gene has CDR1 SGHTA and CDR2 FQGTGA. V shed 5 bases and J shed 8 bases, with 19 bases lying between them. In nucleotides, the CDR3 is TGTGCCAGCAGCCCGGGACTGCTTCAGTTGGATGAGCAGTTCTTC. Translating gives CASSPGLLQLDEQFF.

This rearrangement joins TRBV5-1 to TRBJ1-1; D is undetermined. The CDR3 has 13 amino acids. CDR1 is SGHRS and CDR2 is YFSETQ in the germline V gene. Trimming stripped 4 bases from V and 3 bases from J, with 10 bases between. Here the CDR3 reads CASSMQDYTEAFF. The CDR3 DNA follows: TGCGCCAGCAGCATGCAGGACTACACTGAAGCTTTCTTT.

The V gene is TRBV11-3, the J gene TRBJ2-7; the match to TRBD2 covers 7 bases. Trimming took 3 bases from V and 7 from J; bases not matched to a gene: 9. The germline gives CDR1 SGHNT, CDR2 YENEEA. This CDR3 spans 14 amino acids. CDR3 coding DNA: TGTGCCAGCAGCTTGACGAGCGGGACGGGGGAGCAGTACTTC. Its protein product is CASSLTSGTGEQYF.

About this clone itself: Within the sample, other DNA sequences also encode this same CDR3. The chain joins TRBV6-4 to TRBJ1-1; D gene uncertain. Germline CDR1 and CDR2: MRHNA and SNTAGT. Trimming cost V 2 bases and J 4 bases, with 8 bases left between them. The CDR3 sequence is 13 residues long. The CDR3 nucleotides are TGTGCCAGCAGTGACCTCACGGGCACTGAAGCTTTCTTT. Translated: CASSDLTGTEAFF.